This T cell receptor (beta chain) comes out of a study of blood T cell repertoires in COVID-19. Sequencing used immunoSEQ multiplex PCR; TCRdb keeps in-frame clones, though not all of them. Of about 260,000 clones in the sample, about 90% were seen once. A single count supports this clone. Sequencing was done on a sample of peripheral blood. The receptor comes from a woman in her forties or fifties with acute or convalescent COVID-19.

The CDR3 loop is CASSQLAQETQYF. CDR3 sequence (DNA): TGTGCCAGCAGCCAACTAGCGCAAGAGACCCAGTACTTC. This sequence joins TRBV7-9 and TRBJ2-5, with TRBD2 matching 7 bases. The length of the CDR3 is 13 residues. V shed 5 bases, J shed 2 bases, and the junction held 2 bases outside the gene matches. CDR1 and CDR2 (germline): SEHNR, FQNEAQ (reference sequence). The full variable domain, in which reference TRBV7-9 and TRBJ2-5 provide the parts outside the CDR3, is DTGVSQNPRHKITKRGQNVTFRCDPISEHNRLYWYRQTLGQGPEFLTYFQNEAQLEKSRLLSDRFSAERPKGSFSTLEIQRTEQGDSAMYLCASSQLAQETQYFGPGTRLLVL.